A single sample is the source of the 5 T cell receptor beta chains below, sequenced in a study of type 1 regulatory T cells. TCRdb re-analysed the reads in MiXCR, keeping a single row per CDR3 protein. The repertoire consists of 68,000 or so distinct CDR3 sequences, with almost 50% occurring once and the leading ten covering 2% to 2.5%. What these receptors recognize is not known. Sample: cultured non-Tr1 T cells, either the whole culture or a sorted T cell fraction (not recorded which). Source of these receptors: a human donor in good health.

In the case of this clonotype: Mismatch with germline at one junction end may stem from a read error. This chain connects TRBV5-6 to TRBJ1-2; D gene unclear. CDR1 and CDR2 from the germline V gene are SGHDT and YYEEEE. CDR3 size: 13 residues. CDR3 in amino acids: CTSSLVSSYGYTF. Here the CDR3 DNA reads TGTACCAGCAGCTTGGTATCATCCTATGGCTACACCTTC.

This sequence joins TRBV28 and TRBJ2-3; 7 bases fit TRBD2. V dropped 5 bases and J dropped 5; count of bases not matched to a gene: 10. The germline V gene has CDR1 MDHEN and CDR2 SYDVKM. The CDR3 is 15 amino acids. The CDR3 region is CASSPTRPGGDTQYF. For the CDR3, the DNA is TGTGCCAGCAGTCCGACCCGACCGGGAGGAGATACGCAGTATTTT.

This chain joins TRBV5-1 and TRBJ2-2; TRBD1 aligns across 7 bases. With V trimmed by 5 bases and J by 3 bases, 4 bases remained unmatched. CDR3 length: 14 residues. Germline assignment: CDR1 SGHRS and CDR2 YFSETQ. The CDR3, as DNA: TGCGCCAGCAGGATTCAGGGGGACACCGGGGAGCTGTTTTTT. As protein: CASRIQGDTGELFF.

The rearrangement joins TRBV12-3 or TRBV12-4 to TRBJ2-3, with 8 positions matching TRBD2. J gave up 2 bases and V 5 bases, and 6 bases lay outside the gene matches. The CDR3 contains 15 residues. The CDR3 DNA sequence: TGTGCCAGCAGTAAGCGGGGGCCATACACAGATACGCAGTATTTT. Translated, it gives CASSKRGPYTDTQYF.

This clonotype was observed a handful of times. J is TRBJ1-3 and V is TRBV28; D remains unclear. The assigned J gene may be wrong: the sequence end matches TRBJ1-5 better. The germline gives CDR1 MDHEN, CDR2 SYDVKM. This CDR3 region has 16 residues. The CDR3 loop reads CASSFVAQNSNQPQHF. The CDR3 bases are TGTGCCAGCAGTTTTGTGGCCCAAAATAGCAATCAGCCCCAGCATTTT.